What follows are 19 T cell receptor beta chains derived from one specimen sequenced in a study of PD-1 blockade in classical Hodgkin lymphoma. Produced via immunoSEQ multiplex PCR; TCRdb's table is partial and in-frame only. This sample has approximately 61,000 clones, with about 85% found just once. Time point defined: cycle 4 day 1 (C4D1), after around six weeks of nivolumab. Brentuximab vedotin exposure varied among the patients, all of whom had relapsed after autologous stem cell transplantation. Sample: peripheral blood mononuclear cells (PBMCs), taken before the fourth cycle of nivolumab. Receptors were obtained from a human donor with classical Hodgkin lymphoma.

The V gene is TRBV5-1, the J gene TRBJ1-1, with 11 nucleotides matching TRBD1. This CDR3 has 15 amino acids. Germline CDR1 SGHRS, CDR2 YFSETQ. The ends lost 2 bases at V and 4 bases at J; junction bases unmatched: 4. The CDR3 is CASSFAGTGGTEAFF. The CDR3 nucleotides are TGCGCCAGCAGCTTTGCCGGGACAGGGGGCACTGAAGCTTTCTTT.

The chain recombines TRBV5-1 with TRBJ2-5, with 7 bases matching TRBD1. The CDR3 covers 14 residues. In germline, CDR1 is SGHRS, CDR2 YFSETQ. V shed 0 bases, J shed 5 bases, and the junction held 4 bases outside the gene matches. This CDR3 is CASSLGQGPETQYF. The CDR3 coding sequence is TGCGCCAGCAGCTTGGGACAGGGTCCGGAGACCCAGTACTTC.

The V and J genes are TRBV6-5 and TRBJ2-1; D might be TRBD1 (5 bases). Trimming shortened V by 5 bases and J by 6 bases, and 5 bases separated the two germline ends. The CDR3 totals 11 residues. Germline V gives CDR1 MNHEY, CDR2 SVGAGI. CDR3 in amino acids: CASSGANEQFF. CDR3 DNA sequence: TGTGCCAGCAGTGGGGCCAATGAGCAGTTCTTC.

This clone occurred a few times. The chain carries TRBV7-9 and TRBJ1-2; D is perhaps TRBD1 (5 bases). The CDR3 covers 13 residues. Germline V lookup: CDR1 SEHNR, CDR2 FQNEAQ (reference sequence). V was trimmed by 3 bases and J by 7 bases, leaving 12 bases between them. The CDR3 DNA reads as TGTGCCAGCAGCTTGCAGGGAGGGGCTGGCTACACCTTC. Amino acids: CASSLQGGAGYTF.

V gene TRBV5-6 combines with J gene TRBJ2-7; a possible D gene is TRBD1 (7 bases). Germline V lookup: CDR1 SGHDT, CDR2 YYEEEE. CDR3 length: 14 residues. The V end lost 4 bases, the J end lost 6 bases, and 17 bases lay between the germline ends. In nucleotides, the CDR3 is TGTGCCAGCAGCCCAGGGGGGAAAGTATTCGAGCAGTACTTC. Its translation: CASSPGGKVFEQYF.

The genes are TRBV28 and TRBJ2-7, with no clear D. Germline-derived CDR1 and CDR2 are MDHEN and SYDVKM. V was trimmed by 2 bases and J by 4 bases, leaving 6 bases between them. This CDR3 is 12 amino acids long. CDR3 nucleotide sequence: TGTGCCAGCAGTTTAGGGCAGTACGAGCAGTACTTC. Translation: CASSLGQYEQYF.

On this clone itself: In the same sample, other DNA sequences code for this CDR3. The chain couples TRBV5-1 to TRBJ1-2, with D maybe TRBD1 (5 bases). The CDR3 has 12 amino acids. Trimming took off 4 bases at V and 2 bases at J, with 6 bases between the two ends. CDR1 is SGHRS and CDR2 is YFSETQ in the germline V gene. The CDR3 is CASSPGNYGYTF. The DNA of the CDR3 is TGCGCCAGCAGCCCAGGGAACTATGGCTACACCTTC.

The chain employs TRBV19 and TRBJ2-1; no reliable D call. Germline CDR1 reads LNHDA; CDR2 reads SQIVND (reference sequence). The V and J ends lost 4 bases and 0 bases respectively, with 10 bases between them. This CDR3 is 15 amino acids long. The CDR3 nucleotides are TGTGCCAGTAGTACGAGCCGTAGCTCCTACAATGAGCAGTTCTTC. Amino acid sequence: CASSTSRSSYNEQFF. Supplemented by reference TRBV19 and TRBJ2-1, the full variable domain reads DGGITQSPKYLFRKEGQNVTLSCEQNLNHDAMYWYRQDPGQGLRLIYYSQIVNDFQKGDIAEGYSVSREKKESFPLTVTSAQKNPTAFYLCASSTSRSSYNEQFFGPGTRLTVL.

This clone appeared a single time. The CDR3 spells CASIDRQDFMNTEAFF. DNA for the CDR3: TGTGCCAGCATTGACAGACAGGACTTCATGAACACTGAAGCTTTCTTT. The chain links TRBV2 to TRBJ1-1; D may be TRBD1 (6 bases). The V end lost 7 bases, the J end lost 0 bases, and 18 bases lay between the germline ends. The germline V gene has CDR1 SNHLY and CDR2 FYNNEI. The CDR3 is 16 residues long. The whole variable domain, remainder taken from reference TRBV2 and TRBJ1-1, is EPEVTQTPSHQVTQMGQEVILRCVPISNHLYFYWYRQILGQKVEFLVSFYNNEISEKSEIFDDQFSVERPDGSNFTLKIRSTKLEDSAMYFCASIDRQDFMNTEAFFGQGTRLTVV.

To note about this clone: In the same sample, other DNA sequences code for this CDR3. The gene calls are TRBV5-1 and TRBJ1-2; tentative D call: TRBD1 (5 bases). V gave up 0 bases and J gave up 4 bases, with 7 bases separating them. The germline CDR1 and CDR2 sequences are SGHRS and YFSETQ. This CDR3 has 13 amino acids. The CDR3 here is CASSLDGTYGYTF. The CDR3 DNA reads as TGCGCCAGCAGCTTGGACGGGACCTATGGCTACACCTTC.

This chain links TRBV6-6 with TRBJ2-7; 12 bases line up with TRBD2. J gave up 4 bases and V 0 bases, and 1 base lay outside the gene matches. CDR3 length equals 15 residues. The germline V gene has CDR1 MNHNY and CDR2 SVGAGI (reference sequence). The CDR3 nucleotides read TGTGCCAGCAGTTACTCAACTAGCGGGGGGTACGAGCAGTACTTC. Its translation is CASSYSTSGGYEQYF.

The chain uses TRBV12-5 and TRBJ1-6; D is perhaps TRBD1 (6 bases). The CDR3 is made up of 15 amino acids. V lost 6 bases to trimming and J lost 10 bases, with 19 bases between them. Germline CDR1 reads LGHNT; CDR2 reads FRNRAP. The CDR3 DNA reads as TGTGCTAGTGGCCCAACACAGGGAGGAGGCTCACCCCTCCACTTT. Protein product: CASGPTQGGGSPLHF. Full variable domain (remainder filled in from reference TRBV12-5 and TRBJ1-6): DARVTQTPRHKVTEMGQEVTMRCQPILGHNTVFWYRQTMMQGLELLAYFRNRAPLDDSGMPKDRFSAEMPDATLATLKIQPSEPRDSAVYFCASGPTQGGGSPLHFGNGTRLTVT.

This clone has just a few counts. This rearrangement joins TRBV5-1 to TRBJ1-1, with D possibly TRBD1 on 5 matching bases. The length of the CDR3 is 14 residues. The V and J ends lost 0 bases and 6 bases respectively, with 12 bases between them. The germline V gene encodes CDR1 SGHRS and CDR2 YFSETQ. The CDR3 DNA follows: TGCGCCAGCAGCTTGGACAGGCTGAGAGCTGAAGCTTTCTTT. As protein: CASSLDRLRAEAFF.

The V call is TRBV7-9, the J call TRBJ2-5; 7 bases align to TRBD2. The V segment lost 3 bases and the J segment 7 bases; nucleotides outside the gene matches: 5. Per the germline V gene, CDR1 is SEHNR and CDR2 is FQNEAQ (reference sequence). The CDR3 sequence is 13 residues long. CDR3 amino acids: CASSFPGGGTQYF. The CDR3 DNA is TGTGCCAGCAGCTTTCCTGGCGGGGGGACCCAGTACTTC.

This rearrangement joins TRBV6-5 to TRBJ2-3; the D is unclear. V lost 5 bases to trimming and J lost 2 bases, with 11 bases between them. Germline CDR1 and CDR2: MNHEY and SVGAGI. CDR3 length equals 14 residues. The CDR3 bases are TGTGCCAGCAGTCACCAATGGGACACAGATACGCAGTATTTT. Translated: CASSHQWDTDTQYF.

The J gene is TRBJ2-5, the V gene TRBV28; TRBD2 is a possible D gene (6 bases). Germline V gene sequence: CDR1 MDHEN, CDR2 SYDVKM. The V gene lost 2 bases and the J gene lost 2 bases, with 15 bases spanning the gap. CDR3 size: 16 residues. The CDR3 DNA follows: TGTGCCAGCAGTTTAGGACCGGGGGATTTACAAGAGACCCAGTACTTC. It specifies CASSLGPGDLQETQYF.

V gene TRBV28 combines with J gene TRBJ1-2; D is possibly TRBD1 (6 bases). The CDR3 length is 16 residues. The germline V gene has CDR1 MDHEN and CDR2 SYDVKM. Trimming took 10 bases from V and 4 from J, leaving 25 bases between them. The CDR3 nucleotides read TGTGCCACCCGCTCGGCGGGAAAAAGGGGGGCCTATGGCTACACCTTC. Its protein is CATRSAGKRGAYGYTF.

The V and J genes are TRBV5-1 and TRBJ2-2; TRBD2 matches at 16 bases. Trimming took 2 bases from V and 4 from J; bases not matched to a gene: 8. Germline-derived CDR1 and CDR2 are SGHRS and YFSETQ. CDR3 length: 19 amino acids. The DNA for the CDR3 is TGCGCCAGCAGCTTAGGGACTAGCGGGGGGGCCATTGGCACCGGGGAGCTGTTTTTT. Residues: CASSLGTSGGAIGTGELFF.

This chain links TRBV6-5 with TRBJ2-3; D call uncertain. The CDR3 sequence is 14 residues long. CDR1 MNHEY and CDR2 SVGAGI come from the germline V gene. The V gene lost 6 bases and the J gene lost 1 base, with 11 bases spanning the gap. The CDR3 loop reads CASRDRTGTDTQYF. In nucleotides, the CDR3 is TGTGCCAGCAGAGATCGGACGGGCACAGATACGCAGTATTTT.